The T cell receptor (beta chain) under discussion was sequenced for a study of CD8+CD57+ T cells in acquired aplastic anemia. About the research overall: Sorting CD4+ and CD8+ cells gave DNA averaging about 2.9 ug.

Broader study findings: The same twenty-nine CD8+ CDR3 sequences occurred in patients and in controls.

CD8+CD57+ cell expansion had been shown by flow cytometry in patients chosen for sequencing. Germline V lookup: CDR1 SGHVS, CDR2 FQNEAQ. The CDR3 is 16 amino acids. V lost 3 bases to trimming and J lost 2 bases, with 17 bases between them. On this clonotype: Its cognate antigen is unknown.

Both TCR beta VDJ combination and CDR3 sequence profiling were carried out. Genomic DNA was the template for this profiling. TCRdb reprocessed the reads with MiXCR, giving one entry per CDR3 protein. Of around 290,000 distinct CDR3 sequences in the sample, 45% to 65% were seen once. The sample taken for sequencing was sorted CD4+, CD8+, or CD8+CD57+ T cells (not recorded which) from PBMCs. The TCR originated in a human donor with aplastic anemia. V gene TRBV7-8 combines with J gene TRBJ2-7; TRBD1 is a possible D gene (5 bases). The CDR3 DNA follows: TGTGCCAGCAGCTTGTCTAGGGGCAAGATTCCCTACGAGCAGTACTTC. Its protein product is CASSLSRGKIPYEQYF. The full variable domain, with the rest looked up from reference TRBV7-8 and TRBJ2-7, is GAGVSQSPRYKVAKRGQDVALRCDPISGHVSLFWYQQALGQGPEFLTYFQNEAQLDKSGLPSDRFFAERPEGSVSTLKIQRTQQEDSAVYLCASSLSRGKIPYEQYFGPGTRLTVT.